The clone carrying this TCR beta chain was detected ten times or more. Time point in this sample: persistent/refractory GD, antithyroid drugs over 5 years with positive TRAb. TCR sequences were obtained from RNA taken from PBMCs. The germline CDR1 and CDR2 sequences are SGHAT and FQNNGV. The V gene lost 1 base and the J gene lost 6 bases, with 6 bases spanning the gap. The CDR3 has 13 residues. This specimen comes from a study of regulatory T cells in long-lasting Graves disease. With iRepertoire HTBI primers and Arm-PCR of CDR3 regions, TCR beta libraries were built. TCRdb re-analysed the multiplex PCR reads in MiXCR, keeping a single row per CDR3 protein. The sample holds about 450,000 distinct CDR3 sequences, around 22% seen once.

The sequenced sample was peripheral blood mononuclear cells (PBMCs), obtained when the disease was refractory, from a patient treated with antithyroid drugs. This chain connects TRBV11-2 to TRBJ2-2; D unclear. This TCR came from a female donor with Graves disease. CDR3 in DNA: TGTGCCAGCAGCTTAGGTTCCGCCGGGGAGCTGTTTTTT. Amino acid sequence: CASSLGSAGELFF.